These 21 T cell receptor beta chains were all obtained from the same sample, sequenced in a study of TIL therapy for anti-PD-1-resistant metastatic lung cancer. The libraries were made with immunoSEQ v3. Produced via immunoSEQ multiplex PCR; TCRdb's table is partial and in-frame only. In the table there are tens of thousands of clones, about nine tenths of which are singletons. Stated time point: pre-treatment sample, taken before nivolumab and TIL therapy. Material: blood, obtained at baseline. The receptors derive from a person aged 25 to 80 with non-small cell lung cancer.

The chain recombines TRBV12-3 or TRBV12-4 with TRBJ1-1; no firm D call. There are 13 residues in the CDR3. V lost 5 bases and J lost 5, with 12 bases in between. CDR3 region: CASSPEAGTEAFF. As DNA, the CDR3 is TGTGCCAGCAGTCCTGAGGCGGGAACTGAAGCTTTCTTT.

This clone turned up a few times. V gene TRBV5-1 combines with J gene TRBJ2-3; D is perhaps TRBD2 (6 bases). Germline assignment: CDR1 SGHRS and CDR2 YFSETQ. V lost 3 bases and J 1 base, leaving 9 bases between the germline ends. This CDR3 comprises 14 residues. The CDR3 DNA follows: TGCGCCAGCAGCTCGGGACTGGGCACAGATACGCAGTATTTT. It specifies CASSSGLGTDTQYF.

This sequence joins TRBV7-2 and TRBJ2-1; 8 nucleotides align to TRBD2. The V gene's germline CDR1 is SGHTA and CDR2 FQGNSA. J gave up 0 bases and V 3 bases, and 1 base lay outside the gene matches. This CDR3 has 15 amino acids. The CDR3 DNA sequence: TGTGCCAGCAGCTTTACTAGCGGCTCCTACAATGAGCAGTTCTTC. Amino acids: CASSFTSGSYNEQFF. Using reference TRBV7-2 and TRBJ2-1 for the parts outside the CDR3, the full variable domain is GAGVSQSPSNKVTEKGKDVELRCDPISGHTALYWYRQSLGQGLEFLIYFQGNSAPDKSGLPSDRFSAERTGGSVSTLTIQRTQQEDSAVYLCASSFTSGSYNEQFFGPGTRLTVL.

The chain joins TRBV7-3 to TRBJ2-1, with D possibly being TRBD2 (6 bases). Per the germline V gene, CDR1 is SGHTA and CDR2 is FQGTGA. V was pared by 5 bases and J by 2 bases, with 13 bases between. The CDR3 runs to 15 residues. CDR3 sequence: CASSPRAGTYNEQFF. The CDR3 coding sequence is TGTGCCAGCAGCCCCCGGGCGGGAACCTACAATGAGCAGTTCTTC.

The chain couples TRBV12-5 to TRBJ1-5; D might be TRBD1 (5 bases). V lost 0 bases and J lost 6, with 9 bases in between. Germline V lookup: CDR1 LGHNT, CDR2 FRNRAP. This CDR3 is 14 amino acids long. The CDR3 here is CASGLVGVGQPQHF. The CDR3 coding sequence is TGTGCTAGTGGTTTGGTAGGGGTTGGTCAGCCCCAGCATTTT.

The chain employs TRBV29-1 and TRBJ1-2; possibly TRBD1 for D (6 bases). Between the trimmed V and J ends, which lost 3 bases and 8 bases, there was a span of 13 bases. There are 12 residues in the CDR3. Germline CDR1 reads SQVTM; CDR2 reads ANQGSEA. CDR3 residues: CSVDKTGIGYTF. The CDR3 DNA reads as TGCAGCGTTGACAAGACAGGAATAGGCTACACCTTC.

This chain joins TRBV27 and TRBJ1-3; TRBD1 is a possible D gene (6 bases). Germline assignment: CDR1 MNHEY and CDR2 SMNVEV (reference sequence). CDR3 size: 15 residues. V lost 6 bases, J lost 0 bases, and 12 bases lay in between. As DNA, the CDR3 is TGTGCCAGCAGACCCAGGGGTAGCTCTGGAAACACCATATATTTT. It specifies CASRPRGSSGNTIYF.

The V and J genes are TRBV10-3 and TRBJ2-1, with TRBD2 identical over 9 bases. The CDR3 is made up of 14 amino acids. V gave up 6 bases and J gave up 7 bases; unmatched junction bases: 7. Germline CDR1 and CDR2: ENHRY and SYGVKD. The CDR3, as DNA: TGTGCCATCAGCGAAATAGCGGGAGTAAATGAGCAGTTCTTC. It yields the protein CAISEIAGVNEQFF.

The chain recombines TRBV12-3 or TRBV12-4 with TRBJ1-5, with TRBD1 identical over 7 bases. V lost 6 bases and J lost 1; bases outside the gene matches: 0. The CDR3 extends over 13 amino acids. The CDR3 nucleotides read TGTGCCAGCAGACAGGGGAGCAATCAGCCCCAGCATTTT. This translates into CASRQGSNQPQHF.

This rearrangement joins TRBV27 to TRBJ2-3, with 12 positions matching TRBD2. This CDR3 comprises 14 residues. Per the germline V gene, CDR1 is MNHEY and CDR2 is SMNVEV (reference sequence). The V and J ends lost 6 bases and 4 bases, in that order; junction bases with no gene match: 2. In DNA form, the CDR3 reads TGTGCCAGCAGACTAGCGGGGGGATCAGATACGCAGTATTTT. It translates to CASRLAGGSDTQYF.

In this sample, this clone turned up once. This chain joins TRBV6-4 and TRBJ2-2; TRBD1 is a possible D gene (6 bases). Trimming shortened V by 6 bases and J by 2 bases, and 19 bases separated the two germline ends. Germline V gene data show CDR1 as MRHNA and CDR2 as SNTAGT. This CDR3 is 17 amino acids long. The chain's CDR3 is CASSQYSGQLNTGELFF. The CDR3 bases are TGTGCCAGCAGCCAATACTCGGGACAACTCAACACCGGGGAGCTGTTTTTT.

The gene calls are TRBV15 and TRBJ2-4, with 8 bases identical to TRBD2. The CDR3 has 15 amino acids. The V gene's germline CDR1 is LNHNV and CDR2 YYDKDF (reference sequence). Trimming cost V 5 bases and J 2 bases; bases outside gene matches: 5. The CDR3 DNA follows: TGTGCCACCAGCCCGGGGGGGGCCCCCAAAAACATTCAGTACTTC. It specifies CATSPGGAPKNIQYF.

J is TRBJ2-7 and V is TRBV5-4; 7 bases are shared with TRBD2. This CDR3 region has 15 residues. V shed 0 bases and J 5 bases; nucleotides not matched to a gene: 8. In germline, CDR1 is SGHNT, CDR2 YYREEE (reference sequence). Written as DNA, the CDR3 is TGTGCCAGCAGCTTGGGAGGCGGGAGAGACCACGAGCAGTACTTC. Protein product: CASSLGGGRDHEQYF.

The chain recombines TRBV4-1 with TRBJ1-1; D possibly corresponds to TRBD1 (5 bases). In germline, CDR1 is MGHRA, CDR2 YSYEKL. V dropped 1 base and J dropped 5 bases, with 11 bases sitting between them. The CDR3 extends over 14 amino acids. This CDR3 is CASSQGWGETEAFF. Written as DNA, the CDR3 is TGCGCCAGCAGCCAAGGTTGGGGGGAGACTGAAGCTTTCTTT.

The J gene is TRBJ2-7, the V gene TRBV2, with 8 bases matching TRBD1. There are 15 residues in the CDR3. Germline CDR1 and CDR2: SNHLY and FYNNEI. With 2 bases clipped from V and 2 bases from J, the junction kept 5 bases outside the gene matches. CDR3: CASSELGQETYEQYF. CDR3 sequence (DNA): TGTGCCAGCAGTGAACTGGGACAGGAAACCTACGAGCAGTACTTC.

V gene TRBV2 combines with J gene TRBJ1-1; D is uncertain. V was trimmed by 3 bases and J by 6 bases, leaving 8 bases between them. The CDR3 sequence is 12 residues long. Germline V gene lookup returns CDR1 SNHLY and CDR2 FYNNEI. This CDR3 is CASSDLFPEAFF. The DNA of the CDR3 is TGTGCCAGCAGTGACCTATTCCCTGAAGCTTTCTTT.

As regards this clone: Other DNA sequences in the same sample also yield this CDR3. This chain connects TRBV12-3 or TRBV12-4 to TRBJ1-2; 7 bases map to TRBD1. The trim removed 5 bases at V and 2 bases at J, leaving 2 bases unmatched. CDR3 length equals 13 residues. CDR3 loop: CASSHRGNYGYTF. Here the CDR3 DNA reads TGTGCCAGCAGTCACAGGGGAAACTATGGCTACACCTTC.

CDR3 bases: TGTGCCAGCAGCCAGGGGGGGGCCCGCACTGAAGCTTTCTTT. It yields the protein CASSQGGARTEAFF. The genes are TRBV6-5 and TRBJ1-1; 7 positions agree with TRBD1. Germline lookup yields CDR1 MNHEY and CDR2 SVGAGI. The ends lost 6 bases at V and 4 bases at J; junction bases unmatched: 8. This CDR3 has 14 amino acids.

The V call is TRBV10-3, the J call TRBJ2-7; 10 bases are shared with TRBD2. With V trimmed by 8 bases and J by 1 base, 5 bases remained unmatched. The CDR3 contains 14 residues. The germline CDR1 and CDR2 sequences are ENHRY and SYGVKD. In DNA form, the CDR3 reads TGTGCCATCGCGGGGACTAGCGAATCCTACGAGCAGTACTTC. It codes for CAIAGTSESYEQYF.

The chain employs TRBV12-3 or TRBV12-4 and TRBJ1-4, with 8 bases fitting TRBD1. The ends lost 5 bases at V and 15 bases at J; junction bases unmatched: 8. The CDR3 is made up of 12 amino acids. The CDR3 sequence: CASSPRPTGVFF. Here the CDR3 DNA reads TGTGCCAGCAGTCCACGACCGACAGGGGTGTTTTTT.

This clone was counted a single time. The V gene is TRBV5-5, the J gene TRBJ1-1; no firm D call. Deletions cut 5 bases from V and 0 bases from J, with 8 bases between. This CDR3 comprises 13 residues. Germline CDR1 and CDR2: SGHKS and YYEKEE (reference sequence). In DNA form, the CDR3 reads TGTGCCAGCAGAACTGGAGTGAACACTGAAGCTTTCTTT. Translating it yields CASRTGVNTEAFF.